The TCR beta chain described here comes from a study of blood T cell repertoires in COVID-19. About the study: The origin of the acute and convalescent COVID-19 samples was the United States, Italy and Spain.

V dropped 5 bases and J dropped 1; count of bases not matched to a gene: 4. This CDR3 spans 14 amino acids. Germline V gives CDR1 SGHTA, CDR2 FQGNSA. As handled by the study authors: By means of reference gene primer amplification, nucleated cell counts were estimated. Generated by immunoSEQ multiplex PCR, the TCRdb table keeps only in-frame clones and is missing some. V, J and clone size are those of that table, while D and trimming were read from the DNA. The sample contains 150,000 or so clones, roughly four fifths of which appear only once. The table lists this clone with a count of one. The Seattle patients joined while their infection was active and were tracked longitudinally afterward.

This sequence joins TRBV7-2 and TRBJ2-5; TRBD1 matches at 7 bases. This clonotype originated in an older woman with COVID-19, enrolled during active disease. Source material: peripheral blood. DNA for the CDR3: TGTGCCAGCAGCCAGAACAGGGGCCAAGAGACCCAGTACTTC. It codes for CASSQNRGQETQYF.